The TCR beta chain under discussion was sequenced for a study of blood T cell repertoires in COVID-19. This CDR3 has 20 amino acids. V trimming: 3 bases; J trimming: 4 bases; junction bases outside the gene matches: 13. The V gene's germline CDR1 is SGHTA and CDR2 FQGTGA. Original processing methods: The authors estimated nucleated cell counts from reference gene primer amplification. Only in-frame clones appear in the TCRdb table, and some are missing; sequencing was by immunoSEQ multiplex PCR. V, J and clone size were drawn from that table, and D and trimming were deduced from the DNA. The repertoire has under 250,000 clones, around 90% of them found once; the top ten carry 3.7%.

The chain couples TRBV7-3 to TRBJ2-2, with TRBD2 matching 14 bases. Sequenced sample: PBMCs or T cells enriched from blood (not recorded which). This TCR derives from a woman aged 25 to 39 who had been exposed to COVID-19. The CDR3: CASSFASGTSGSNGTGELFF. The DNA of the CDR3 is TGTGCCAGCAGCTTTGCCAGTGGGACTAGCGGGAGCAATGGCACCGGGGAGCTGTTTTTT.